The 6 T cell receptor beta chains below all came from one sample that was sequenced in a study of beta chain features in type 1 diabetes. Expressed TCRB transcripts were sequenced because the entire RNA isolate underwent reverse transcription. The table came from immunoSEQ multiplex PCR; TCRdb's copy has only in-frame clones and leaves some out. The sample lists fewer than 550,000 clones, about an eighth seen once, with approximately 0.05% in the top ten. Source material: naive CD4+ T cells from blood. All receptors derive from a woman younger than 30 in good health.

As regards this clone: A junction end diverges from the germline sequence, so it may reflect a read error. The J gene is TRBJ2-1, the V gene TRBV29-1; TRBD2 might be the D (5 bases). The germline V gene encodes CDR1 SQVTM and CDR2 ANQGSEA. The CDR3 covers 14 residues. The CDR3 is CSVESGGDYSEQFF. The CDR3 nucleotides read TGCAGCGTTGAAAGCGGTGGGGATTACAGTGAGCAGTTCTTC.

This chain links TRBV14 with TRBJ2-3; D call uncertain. The germline CDR1 and CDR2 sequences are SGHDN and FVKESK. V lost 1 base to trimming and J lost 6 bases, with 8 bases between them. The CDR3 sequence is 13 residues long. In DNA, the CDR3 is TGTGCCAGCAGCCAAGGATCGGGTGATACGCAGTATTTT. As protein: CASSQGSGDTQYF.

This clone was seen a few times. V gene TRBV5-1 combines with J gene TRBJ2-5; TRBD2 matches at 9 bases. The length of the CDR3 is 14 residues. The germline gives CDR1 SGHRS, CDR2 YFSETQ. The junction had 6 bases not matched to a gene; V was cut back by 4 bases and J by 5 bases. CDR3 residues: CASSIGTSSETQYF. The CDR3 region has the DNA TGCGCCAGCAGCATAGGGACTAGCTCGGAGACCCAGTACTTC.

The CDR3 sequence is CAWGQGGPYEQYF. The CDR3 bases are TGTGCCTGGGGACAGGGAGGTCCCTACGAGCAGTACTTC. V is TRBV30 and J is TRBJ2-7, with 8 bases aligning to TRBD1. The CDR3 is made up of 13 amino acids. The germline V gene encodes CDR1 GTSNPN and CDR2 SVGIG (reference sequence). The V gene end was trimmed by 5 bases and the J gene end by 2 bases; junction bases not matched to a gene: 5.

The chain carries TRBV6-5 and TRBJ2-1, with 9 bases that match TRBD2. There are 15 residues in the CDR3. The germline V gene encodes CDR1 MNHEY and CDR2 SVGAGI. The junction had 9 bases not matched to a gene; V was cut back by 8 bases and J by 4 bases. The CDR3 DNA sequence: TGTGCCAGCCTGAGTAGCGGGAGCATTTACAATGAGCAGTTCTTC. Residues: CASLSSGSIYNEQFF.

The V call is TRBV7-8, the J call TRBJ2-4, with D unresolved. Trimming pared 5 bases from V and 1 base from J, leaving 12 bases between. CDR3 length equals 15 residues. CDR1 is SGHVS, CDR2 FQNEAQ, per germline. CDR3 sequence reads: CASSPNRGAKNIQYF. The CDR3, as DNA: TGTGCCAGCAGCCCTAATCGAGGTGCCAAAAACATTCAGTACTTC.